This TCR beta chain was captured by sequencing in a study of blood T cell repertoires in COVID-19. The overall study: Donors in the United States, Italy and Spain gave samples during acute or convalescent COVID-19. The cDNA or gDNA used as material had been derived from T cells, B-cell-depleted T cells, or PBMCs.

In the original workflow: Scientists estimated how many nucleated cells there were by amplifying reference gene primers. Sequencing used immunoSEQ multiplex PCR; TCRdb keeps in-frame clones, though not all of them. V and J calls and clone size are as listed in that table; D and trimming were resolved from the DNA. The sample consists of about 200,000 clones, approximately 91% of them appearing once. V was pared by 6 bases and J by 7 bases, with 12 bases between. From germline, CDR1 is LGHDT and CDR2 YNNKEL (reference sequence). The CDR3 loop spans 12 amino acids. The rearrangement uses TRBV3-1 (or the pseudogene TRBV3-2) and TRBJ2-5; D is ambiguous. This receptor was identified in a man aged 55 to 70 who had recovered from COVID-19. Sequencing was done on a sample of peripheral blood. The CDR3, as DNA: TGTGCCAGCAGTCCCGGTTCCGGGACCCAGTACTTC. It encodes CASSPGSGTQYF.